Below, 16 T cell receptor beta chains from the same sample are listed, as sequenced in a study of blood T cells in healthy people across ages. A second about 6 to 12 cycle PCR used barcoded and J-beta primers. TCRdb re-called the 5' RACE reads with MiXCR, one entry per CDR3 protein. In the table there are about 1.4 million distinct CDR3 sequences, almost 60% of which are singletons. Material for sequencing was blood. The origin of the receptors is a man between 18 and 35 years old in good health.

V gene TRBV4-2 combines with J gene TRBJ1-4; unclear D gene. The CDR3 is made up of 17 amino acids. CDR1 LGHNA and CDR2 YNFKEQ come from the germline V gene. The germline V and J ends were trimmed by 0 bases and 3 bases, with 14 bases remaining between them. CDR3 nucleotides: TGTGCCAGCAGCCAAGAGGGTCGGGCAGAGGCTAATGAAAAACTGTTTTTT. It yields the protein CASSQEGRAEANEKLFF.

Comment on this clonotype: The junction does not match germline at one end; this may be a read error. This sequence joins TRBV20-1 and TRBJ2-7, with D perhaps assigned TRBD1 or TRBD2 (7 bases each). The CDR3 loop spans 18 amino acids. Germline CDR1 is DFQATT and CDR2 is SNEGSKA (reference sequence). CDR3 residues: CSAGREQGGLANSDEQYF. The CDR3 coding sequence is TGCAGTGCTGGCAGGGAGCAGGGGGGGCTAGCGAACTCCGACGAGCAGTACTTC.

The chain uses TRBV6-1 and TRBJ2-7; perhaps TRBD2 as D (7 bases). CDR1 is MNHNS and CDR2 is SASEGT in the germline V gene. This CDR3 spans 13 amino acids. V was cut by 8 bases and J by 2 bases, with 13 bases left in between. As DNA, the CDR3 is TGTGCCAGCCGGGGGGCGGCAACCTACGAGCAGTACTTC. Translation: CASRGAATYEQYF.

The chain joins TRBV5-1 to TRBJ2-3, with 7 nucleotides matching TRBD2. From germline, CDR1 is SGHRS and CDR2 YFSETQ. This CDR3 comprises 16 residues. The junction had 7 bases not matched to a gene; V was cut back by 2 bases and J by 1 base. The CDR3 is CASSFEAGARTDTQYF. CDR3 coding DNA: TGCGCCAGCAGCTTTGAGGCGGGAGCCCGCACAGATACGCAGTATTTT.

This clonotype was seen a handful of times. The V gene is TRBV5-1, the J gene TRBJ2-7, with D tentatively TRBD2 (6 bases). This CDR3 is 14 amino acids long. The ends were cut back, 10 bases at V and 3 bases at J, with 20 bases in the middle. Looked up from germline, CDR1 is SGHRS and CDR2 is YFSETQ. This CDR3 reads CASQARAGSYEQYF. For the CDR3, the DNA is TGCGCCTCACAAGCAAGGGCGGGAAGCTACGAGCAGTACTTC.

A word on this clonotype: One junction end does not reproduce the germline sequence, and a read error may be involved. The chain joins TRBV12-3 or TRBV12-4 to TRBJ2-3; either TRBD1 or TRBD2 may supply D (5 bases each). The CDR3 covers 14 residues. The CDR3 sequence is CASISGTTTDAQYF. DNA of the CDR3: TGTGCCAGCATCTCCGGGACCACCACAGATGCGCAGTATTTT.

The chain joins TRBV7-2 to TRBJ2-7; 7 bases line up with TRBD1. Germline CDR1 is SGHTA and CDR2 is FQGNSA. The V segment lost 2 bases and the J segment 1 base; nucleotides outside the gene matches: 5. The CDR3 has 15 residues. CDR3 amino acids: CASSLMWDSSYEQYF. CDR3 bases: TGTGCCAGCAGCTTAATGTGGGACAGTTCCTACGAGCAGTACTTC.

This clonotype was recorded once. CDR3 residues: CASSLGTGGADVTYEQYF. The CDR3 DNA sequence: TGTGCCAGCAGCCTTGGGACAGGGGGCGCAGACGTGACCTACGAGCAGTACTTC. This sequence joins TRBV4-2 and TRBJ2-7; 12 nucleotides line up with TRBD1. CDR1 LGHNA and CDR2 YNFKEQ come from the germline V gene. This CDR3 is 18 amino acids long. The V segment lost 4 bases and the J segment 2 bases; nucleotides outside the gene matches: 12.

This chain links TRBV11-2 with TRBJ1-1, with D unresolved. V was cut by 7 bases and J by 0 bases, with 9 bases left in between. This CDR3 has 13 residues. The germline V gene encodes CDR1 SGHAT and CDR2 FQNNGV. Here the CDR3 reads CASTRTVNTEAFF. The CDR3 bases are TGTGCCAGCACGCGGACCGTGAACACTGAAGCTTTCTTT. The full variable domain, rest sourced from reference TRBV11-2 and TRBJ1-1, is EAGVAQSPRYKIIEKRQSVAFWCNPISGHATLYWYQQILGQGPKLLIQFQNNGVVDDSQLPKDRFSAERLKGVDSTLKIQPAKLEDSAVYLCASTRTVNTEAFFGQGTRLTVV.

The gene calls are TRBV3-1 and TRBJ2-1, with D hard to call. CDR3 size: 16 residues. V lost 0 bases to trimming and J lost 2 bases, with 11 bases between them. Germline loops: CDR1 LGHDT, CDR2 YNNKEL (reference sequence). CDR3 bases: TGTGCCAGCAGCCAAGAGGGCCTAAACCCCTACAATGAGCAGTTCTTC. This gives the protein CASSQEGLNPYNEQFF.

This chain uses TRBV7-8 with TRBJ1-5; a possible D gene is TRBD1 (5 bases). Germline V gives CDR1 SGHVS, CDR2 FQNEAQ. The length of the CDR3 is 15 residues. V lost 1 base and J 4 bases, leaving 11 bases between the germline ends. Here the CDR3 DNA reads TGTGCCAGCAGCTTAGATTCGTCAGGGAATCAGCCCCAGCATTTT. Translated: CASSLDSSGNQPQHF.

This clonotype was counted only a few times. V gene TRBV29-1 combines with J gene TRBJ2-7; the D gene is possibly TRBD2 (6 bases). The CDR3 spans 13 residues. The germline V gene encodes CDR1 SQVTM and CDR2 ANQGSEA. V was pared by 4 bases and J by 2 bases, with 12 bases between. The CDR3 DNA reads TGCAGCGTTGGCGGGACTCCTGCCTACGAGCAGTACTTC. Protein product: CSVGGTPAYEQYF.

This clonotype was seen once. The chain has TRBV5-1 and TRBJ1-2; 7 positions agree with TRBD1. The CDR3 totals 13 residues. Germline CDR1 is SGHRS and CDR2 is YFSETQ. The junction had 3 bases not matched to a gene; V was cut back by 0 bases and J by 7 bases. The CDR3 sequence: CASSLAGGIGYTF. CDR3 DNA: TGCGCCAGCAGCTTGGCAGGGGGGATTGGCTACACCTTC.

The gene calls are TRBV29-1 and TRBJ2-3; D remains unclear. Germline V CDR1 and CDR2: SQVTM, ANQGSEA. The CDR3 totals 12 residues. CDR3 sequence (DNA): TGCGGCGCAGTAACCGGCACAGATACGCAGTATTTT. Protein sequence: CGAVTGTDTQYF.

This clonotype was picked up a small number of times. The genes are TRBV6-5 and TRBJ2-7, with 9 bases lining up with TRBD2. Germline CDR1 and CDR2: MNHEY and SVGAGI. The ends lost 7 bases at V and 3 bases at J; junction bases unmatched: 7. The CDR3 sequence is 14 residues long. DNA of the CDR3: TGTGCCAGCACTGGAGCGGGAGGTAACTACGAGCAGTACTTC. Translation gives CASTGAGGNYEQYF.

This chain joins TRBV29-1 and TRBJ2-3; 8 bases fit TRBD2. This CDR3 is built from 13 residues. J gave up 5 bases and V 5 bases, and 6 bases lay outside the gene matches. CDR1 and CDR2 from the germline V gene are SQVTM and ANQGSEA. This CDR3 is CSVSGRAVDTQYF. The CDR3 DNA follows: TGCAGCGTTAGCGGGAGAGCGGTAGATACGCAGTATTTT.